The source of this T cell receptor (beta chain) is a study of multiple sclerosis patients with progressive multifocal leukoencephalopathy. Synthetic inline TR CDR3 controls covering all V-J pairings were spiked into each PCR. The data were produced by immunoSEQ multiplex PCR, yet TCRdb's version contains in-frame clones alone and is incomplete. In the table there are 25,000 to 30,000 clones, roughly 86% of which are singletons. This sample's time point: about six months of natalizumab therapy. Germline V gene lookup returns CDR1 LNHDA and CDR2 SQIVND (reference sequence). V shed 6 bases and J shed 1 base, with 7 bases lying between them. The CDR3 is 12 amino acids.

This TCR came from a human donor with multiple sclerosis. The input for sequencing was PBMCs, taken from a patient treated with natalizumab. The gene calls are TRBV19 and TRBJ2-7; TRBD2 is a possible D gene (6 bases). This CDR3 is CASSRGSYEQYF. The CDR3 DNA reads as TGTGCCAGTAGCCGGGGGTCCTACGAGCAGTACTTC.